The 21 T cell receptor beta chains presented below share a single source sample, sequenced in a study of blood T cell repertoires in COVID-19 (dated by TCRdb to 2020 to 2021). Library preparation used the immunoSEQ multiplex PCR assay. As stored in TCRdb, this immuneACCESS dataset retains in-frame rearrangements with V and J assigned. A fraction of the clones does not appear; measured against another copy, unresolved V genes explain less than half of the discrepancy, and the remainder lacks a known reason. This sample has more than 200,000 clones in its table, and around 85% of those were observed once. About 7.4% of the sample is held by the ten biggest clonotypes. The sample was peripheral blood. The receptor source for this set is a woman of 80 years or more with acute or convalescent COVID-19.

The V call is TRBV11-2, the J call TRBJ1-4; D call uncertain. V dropped 5 bases and J dropped 5 bases, with 6 bases sitting between them. Germline-derived CDR1 and CDR2 are SGHAT and FQNNGV. The CDR3 extends over 12 amino acids. CDR3 in DNA: TGTGCCAGCAGCCCTCCGAATGAAAAACTGTTTTTT. Translating gives CASSPPNEKLFF.

This rearrangement joins TRBV19 to TRBJ1-1; no clear D gene. Germline V gives CDR1 LNHDA, CDR2 SQIVND (reference sequence). Trimming took 4 bases from V and 1 from J, leaving 10 bases between them. The CDR3 is 14 amino acids. The CDR3 DNA sequence: TGTGCCAGTAGTAGCTTCGACACGAACACTGAAGCTTTCTTT. This gives the protein CASSSFDTNTEAFF.

The chain employs TRBV10-3 and TRBJ2-1, with 8 nucleotides matching TRBD2. CDR3 length: 17 amino acids. After removal of 5 bases from V and 8 bases from J, the junction contained 17 bases not matched to a gene. CDR1 and CDR2 from the germline V gene are ENHRY and SYGVKD. CDR3 loop: CAISQGLVPSSSDEQFF. CDR3 DNA sequence: TGTGCCATCAGTCAGGGACTAGTTCCTTCGAGTTCCGATGAGCAGTTCTTC.

This chain uses TRBV9 with TRBJ1-5, with D perhaps matching TRBD1 (5 bases). Germline V gene data show CDR1 as SGDLS and CDR2 as YYNGEE. This CDR3 is built from 11 residues. With 0 bases removed from V and 15 bases from J, the gap between germline ends came to 10 bases. CDR3 coding DNA: TGTGCCAGCAGCGTAGAGCAGGGTACGCATTTT. Translation: CASSVEQGTHF.

The genes are TRBV19 and TRBJ2-3, with 9 bases aligning to TRBD2. V lost 7 bases, J lost 3 bases, and 8 bases stayed unmatched. Germline V gene sequence: CDR1 LNHDA, CDR2 SQIVND (reference sequence). This CDR3 spans 15 amino acids. CDR3 nucleotide sequence: TGTGCCAGTAACCAACTTCTAGCGGGAACAGATACGCAGTATTTT. As protein: CASNQLLAGTDTQYF.

The chain employs TRBV7-9 and TRBJ2-3; 7 bases line up with TRBD2. Germline CDR1 and CDR2: SEHNR and FQNEAQ (reference sequence). J was trimmed by 4 bases and V by 6 bases; bases with no gene match: 7. CDR3 length: 14 amino acids. The CDR3 DNA reads TGTGCCAGCAGACGGGGAGGGAGCGCAGATACGCAGTATTTT. Encoded protein: CASRRGGSADTQYF.

V is TRBV3-1 (or the pseudogene TRBV3-2) and J is TRBJ1-1, with unresolved D. CDR3 size: 14 residues. Germline CDR1 LGHDT, CDR2 YNNKEL (reference sequence). Trimming pared 4 bases from V and 4 bases from J, leaving 13 bases between. CDR3 nucleotides: TGTGCCAGCAGCCGGACTTTAGGAAGCACTGAAGCTTTCTTT. Protein sequence: CASSRTLGSTEAFF.

The genes are TRBV19 and TRBJ2-3; D remains ambiguous. The length of the CDR3 is 15 residues. V dropped 5 bases and J dropped 2 bases, with 14 bases sitting between them. Germline assignment: CDR1 LNHDA and CDR2 SQIVND (reference sequence). CDR3 in DNA: TGTGCCAGTAGTCGATTTCCCCTACTCACAGATACGCAGTATTTT. Residues: CASSRFPLLTDTQYF.

V and J are TRBV13 and TRBJ1-6, with D maybe TRBD1 (6 bases). This CDR3 is built from 17 residues. CDR1 is PRHDT, CDR2 FYEKMQ, per germline (reference sequence). Trimming stripped 0 bases from V and 5 bases from J, with 14 bases between. The DNA for the CDR3 is TGTGCCAGCAGCTTAGGACAGGGCCGTACGGATAATTCACCCCTCCACTTT. As protein: CASSLGQGRTDNSPLHF.

The CDR3 DNA sequence: TGCAGCGTCGCTCAGACAGGGGGTTATGGCAATCAGCCCCAGCATTTT. This codes for CSVAQTGGYGNQPQHF. The J gene is TRBJ1-5, the V gene TRBV29-1; 9 bases are shared with TRBD1. CDR3 length: 16 amino acids. From germline, CDR1 is SQVTM and CDR2 ANQGSEA. With 6 bases clipped from V and 2 bases from J, the junction kept 11 bases outside the gene matches.

CDR3 residues: CASSSEDRASGYTF. CDR3 coding DNA: TGTGCCAGCAGCTCAGAGGACAGGGCTAGCGGCTACACCTTC. This chain uses TRBV3-1 (or the pseudogene TRBV3-2) with TRBJ1-2; 8 nucleotides agree with TRBD1. The CDR3 spans 14 residues. Germline V gene lookup returns CDR1 LGHDT and CDR2 YNNKEL (reference sequence). V gave up 5 bases and J gave up 8 bases; unmatched junction bases: 10.

This clone was detected once. V is TRBV19 and J is TRBJ1-2; D may be TRBD1 (6 bases). Germline CDR1 LNHDA, CDR2 SQIVND (reference sequence). This CDR3 has 17 amino acids. The V end lost 1 base, the J end lost 4 bases, and 19 bases lay between the germline ends. DNA for the CDR3: TGTGCCAGTAGTATAGGTCCAGGGGAAAGCGCGTTCTATGGCTACACCTTC. Translated: CASSIGPGESAFYGYTF.

The rearrangement uses TRBV3-1 (or the pseudogene TRBV3-2) and TRBJ2-3, with 9 bases that match TRBD2. V was pared by 1 base and J by 2 bases, with 16 bases of the junction left unmatched. The CDR3 length is 20 residues. CDR1 LGHDT and CDR2 YNNKEL come from the germline V gene (reference sequence). Here the CDR3 reads CASSQVSFFGAGGNTDTQYF. The CDR3 DNA reads as TGTGCCAGCAGCCAAGTAAGTTTCTTCGGAGCGGGAGGTAACACAGATACGCAGTATTTT.

CDR3 in DNA: TGTGCCAGCAGTGAAAGTGGCAGCTCTGGAAACACCATATATTTT. Translated: CASSESGSSGNTIYF. The gene calls are TRBV6-1 and TRBJ1-3; D ambiguous. Germline V gives CDR1 MNHNS, CDR2 SASEGT. V lost 2 bases to trimming and J lost 0 bases, with 8 bases between them. CDR3 length: 15 residues.

J is TRBJ2-1 and V is TRBV7-2, with D possibly being TRBD1 (5 bases). Germline CDR1 reads SGHTA; CDR2 reads FQGNSA. This CDR3 is built from 15 residues. Trimming removed 1 base at V and 4 bases at J, with 11 bases between. CDR3 amino acids: CASSLDQGNYNEQFF. CDR3 in DNA: TGTGCCAGCAGCTTAGATCAGGGAAATTACAATGAGCAGTTCTTC.

The rearrangement joins TRBV29-1 to TRBJ1-1, with D possibly being TRBD1 (5 bases). V dropped 4 bases and J dropped 10 bases, with 13 bases sitting between them. Germline CDR1 SQVTM, CDR2 ANQGSEA. CDR3 length: 11 residues. The CDR3 DNA reads TGCAGCGTTGCAACAGGAAGAGGAGCTTTCTTT. It specifies CSVATGRGAFF.

The chain uses TRBV12-3 or TRBV12-4 and TRBJ1-1; tentatively, D is TRBD1 (5 bases). Trimming removed 5 bases from V and 11 bases from J, with 18 bases in between. The CDR3 extends over 13 amino acids. CDR3 residues: CASSLGLGGSAFF. CDR3 DNA: TGTGCCAGCAGTCTTGGCTTGGGGGGAAGCGCTTTCTTT.

The J gene is TRBJ2-2, the V gene TRBV3-1 (or the pseudogene TRBV3-2), with 7 bases identical to TRBD2. Germline lookup yields CDR1 LGHDT and CDR2 YNNKEL (reference sequence). The trim removed 2 bases at V and 2 bases at J, leaving 5 bases unmatched. This CDR3 is 16 amino acids long. In DNA form, the CDR3 reads TGTGCCAGCAGCCAAAGTAGCGGGTCTAACACCGGGGAGCTGTTTTTT. It is translated as CASSQSSGSNTGELFF.

The CDR3 spells CASSPGLAGGPSAQYF. CDR3 coding DNA: TGTGCCAGCTCACCGGGGCTAGCGGGGGGGCCTTCGGCGCAGTATTTT. The J gene is TRBJ2-3, the V gene TRBV18; 12 nucleotides align to TRBD2. CDR1 is KGHSH, CDR2 LQKENI, per germline. The CDR3 runs 16 residues. Trimming at V came to 3 bases and at J to 10 bases, leaving 11 bases not matched to a gene.

The chain links TRBV3-1 (or the pseudogene TRBV3-2) to TRBJ2-7; D ambiguous. V was cut by 2 bases and J by 5 bases, with 4 bases left in between. CDR3 size: 11 residues. Germline V gene data show CDR1 as LGHDT and CDR2 as YNNKEL (reference sequence). The CDR3 here is CASSQSHEQYF. DNA of the CDR3: TGTGCCAGCAGCCAAAGCCACGAGCAGTACTTC.

The chain uses TRBV15 and TRBJ2-3, with 9 nucleotides matching TRBD2. V shed 1 base, J shed 1 base, and the junction held 6 bases outside the gene matches. The CDR3 has 17 amino acids. Germline lookup yields CDR1 LNHNV and CDR2 YYDKDF (reference sequence). Here the CDR3 reads CATSRGASGVGTDTQYF. The DNA for the CDR3 is TGTGCCACCAGCAGAGGGGCTAGCGGGGTTGGCACAGATACGCAGTATTTT.